Below, one TCR beta chain is given with its context. The CDR3 length is 14 residues. V lost 3 bases and J lost 2, with 8 bases in between. The germline V gene encodes CDR1 KGHSH and CDR2 LQKENI. In the authors' methods: For nucleated cells, counts were estimated from reference gene primer amplification. The repertoire was sequenced with immunoSEQ multiplex PCR; TCRdb's copy has only in-frame clones and lacks some. The V and J calls and the clone size are those of that table, but D and trimming were determined from the DNA. The sample shows under 300,000 clones, more than 75% of them seen only once. The entry originates in a study of blood T cell repertoires in COVID-19.

The sample consisted of peripheral blood. V gene TRBV18 combines with J gene TRBJ1-5, with a tentative D call TRBD1 (5 bases). The TCR sequence derives from a man at least 80 years old with acute or convalescent COVID-19. The CDR3 DNA is TGTGCCAGCTCACCGGGGCAGCGCAATCAGCCCCAGCATTTT. It encodes CASSPGQRNQPQHF.